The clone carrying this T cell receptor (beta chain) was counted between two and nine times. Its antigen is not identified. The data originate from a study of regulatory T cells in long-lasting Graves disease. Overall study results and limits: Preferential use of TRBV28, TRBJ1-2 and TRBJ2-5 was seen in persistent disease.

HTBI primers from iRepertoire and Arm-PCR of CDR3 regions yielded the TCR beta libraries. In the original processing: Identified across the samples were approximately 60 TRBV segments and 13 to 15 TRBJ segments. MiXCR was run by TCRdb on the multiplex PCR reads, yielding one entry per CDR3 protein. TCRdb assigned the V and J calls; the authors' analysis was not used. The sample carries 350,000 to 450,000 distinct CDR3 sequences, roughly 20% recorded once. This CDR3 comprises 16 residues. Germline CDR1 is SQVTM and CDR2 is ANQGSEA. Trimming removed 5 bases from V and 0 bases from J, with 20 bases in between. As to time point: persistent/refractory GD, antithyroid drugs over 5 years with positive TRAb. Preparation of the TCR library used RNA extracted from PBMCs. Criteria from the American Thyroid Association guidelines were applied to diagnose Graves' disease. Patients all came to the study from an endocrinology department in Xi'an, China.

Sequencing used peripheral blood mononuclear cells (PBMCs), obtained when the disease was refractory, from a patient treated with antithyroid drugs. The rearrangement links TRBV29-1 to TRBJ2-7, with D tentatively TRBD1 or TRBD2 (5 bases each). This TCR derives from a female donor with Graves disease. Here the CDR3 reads CSVQGAGFSSSYEQYF. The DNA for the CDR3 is TGCAGCGTTCAGGGAGCTGGGTTCTCCAGCTCCTACGAGCAGTACTTC.